This T cell receptor (beta chain) was recovered during a study of blood T cells in healthy people across ages. The second PCR ran roughly 6 to 11 cycles with a sample-barcoded 5' primer and J-beta primers. With 12 random nucleotides, a template-switch adaptor tagged each individual cDNA molecule. A single record per CDR3 protein comes from TCRdb applying MiXCR to the 5' RACE reads. This table has roughly 800,000 distinct CDR3 sequences, about 36% appearing once. The people who gave samples were healthy Caucasians from Russia, aged roughly 6 to 95. Germline V gene lookup returns CDR1 SGHTA and CDR2 FQGNSA. Trimming at V came to 5 bases and at J to 4 bases, leaving 7 bases not matched to a gene. CDR3 length: 15 amino acids.

This sequence joins TRBV7-2 and TRBJ2-2; TRBD1 agrees at 7 bases. The clonotype comes from a man in his late teens or twenties in good health. The sample comprised blood. The CDR3 DNA is TGTGCCAGCAGCACCAGAGGGGGCATCACCGGGGAGCTGTTTTTT. Translation: CASSTRGGITGELFF. Using reference TRBV7-2 and TRBJ2-2 for the parts outside the CDR3, the full variable domain is GAGVSQSPSNKVTEKGKDVELRCDPISGHTALYWYRQSLGQGLEFLIYFQGNSAPDKSGLPSDRFSAERTGGSVSTLTIQRTQQEDSAVYLCASSTRGGITGELFFGEGSRLTVL.